The entry below gives a single TCR beta chain sequence along with its context. The data were obtained in a study of blood T cell repertoires in COVID-19. About the research overall: COVID-19 samples collected from the United States, Italy and Spain covered acute and convalescent phases. T cells, B-cell-depleted T cells, or PBMCs supplied cDNA or gDNA.

The repertoire was sequenced with immunoSEQ multiplex PCR; TCRdb's copy has only in-frame clones and lacks some. The data contain more than 95,000 clones, approximately 71% of them seen just once; the ten biggest clones take up roughly 2%. Sample: peripheral blood. This sequence was found in a woman aged 70-85 years with acute or convalescent COVID-19.

This CDR3 reads CATLTGDHGYTF. The CDR3 nucleotides read TGTGCCACCCTTACAGGGGATCATGGCTACACCTTC. V and J are TRBV28 and TRBJ1-2, with 7 bases identical to TRBD1. V lost 10 bases to trimming and J lost 6 bases; unmatched junction nucleotides: 8. The CDR3 sequence is 12 residues long. The germline gives CDR1 MDHEN, CDR2 SYDVKM.